The 21 T cell receptor beta chains in this list originate from one sample, sequenced in a study of blood T cell repertoires in COVID-19 (dated by TCRdb to 2020 to 2021). Receptor libraries were prepared by the immunoSEQ multiplex PCR assay. TCRdb stores this immuneACCESS table with in-frame sequences only. Part of the clones is absent; in the studies checked, under half of the shortfall reflects unresolved V genes, and no reason is known for the rest. Present in this sample are under 45,000 clones, about 77% of which were seen just once. The top ten clonotypes cover 25% to 35% of the sample. The sample consisted of peripheral blood. Source of these receptors: a woman in her seventies with acute or convalescent COVID-19.

This clone has a single count. The chain recombines TRBV4-3 with TRBJ2-5; tentative D call: TRBD1 (6 bases). Germline V lookup: CDR1 LGHNA, CDR2 YSLEER. V was shortened by 0 bases and J by 7 bases, with 9 bases between the two germline ends. The CDR3 extends over 13 amino acids. CDR3 region: CASSQDLQGTQYF. As DNA, the CDR3 is TGCGCCAGCAGCCAAGATTTACAGGGGACCCAGTACTTC.

This chain joins TRBV28 and TRBJ1-6, with a possible D match to TRBD1 (6 bases). The V gene lost 9 bases and the J gene lost 4 bases, with 13 bases spanning the gap. Germline assignment: CDR1 MDHEN and CDR2 SYDVKM. The CDR3 runs 14 residues. The DNA of the CDR3 is TGTGCCAGGATGGACAGTACATATAATTCACCCCTCCACTTT. Amino acid sequence: CARMDSTYNSPLHF.

V usage is TRBV6-5 and J usage is TRBJ2-2, with TRBD2 identical over 8 bases. This CDR3 is 15 amino acids long. V shed 6 bases and J 6 bases; nucleotides not matched to a gene: 9. Germline CDR1 MNHEY, CDR2 SVGAGI. CDR3 in DNA: TGTGCCAGCAGCAACGACCCGGGGGGGGCCGGGGAGCTGTTTTTT. This codes for CASSNDPGGAGELFF.

This clone was counted between two and nine times. The rearrangement joins TRBV28 to TRBJ1-5, with D possibly being TRBD1 (6 bases). The CDR3 runs to 15 residues. Germline-derived CDR1 and CDR2 are MDHEN and SYDVKM. The V and J ends lost 3 bases and 0 bases respectively, with 9 bases between them. The chain's CDR3 is CASSFRGYSNQPQHF. The CDR3 DNA reads TGTGCCAGCAGTTTCAGGGGTTATAGCAATCAGCCCCAGCATTTT.

V is TRBV6-5 and J is TRBJ1-2; 8 nucleotides line up with TRBD1. Germline V CDR1 and CDR2: MNHEY, SVGAGI. The V gene end was trimmed by 7 bases and the J gene end by 5 bases; junction bases not matched to a gene: 9. The CDR3 has 14 residues. CDR3 bases: TGTGCCAGCACCTTAAGGACAGGGTCGTATGGCTACACCTTC. Amino acids: CASTLRTGSYGYTF.

The V gene is TRBV27, the J gene TRBJ2-7, with a possible D match to TRBD2 (6 bases). This CDR3 has 14 amino acids. Germline values: CDR1 MNHEY, CDR2 SMNVEV (reference sequence). The V end lost 6 bases, the J end lost 9 bases, and 21 bases lay between the germline ends. The CDR3 sequence is CASSLRSSLGGQYF. For the CDR3, the DNA is TGTGCCAGCAGCTTACGGTCCTCACTGGGGGGGCAGTACTTC.

This chain connects TRBV3-1 (or the pseudogene TRBV3-2) to TRBJ1-6, with 10 bases that match TRBD1. The CDR3 contains 18 residues. CDR1 and CDR2 (germline): LGHDT, YNNKEL (reference sequence). The V and J ends lost 0 bases and 8 bases, in that order; junction bases with no gene match: 10. The CDR3 sequence: CASSQDPPGTGVHSPLHF. Here the CDR3 DNA reads TGTGCCAGCAGCCAAGATCCTCCCGGGACAGGGGTCCATTCACCCCTCCACTTT.

The DNA for the CDR3 is TGTGCCAGCAGCTTGGGTTTGTTCGGCAGGGGGCTTGGCACTGAAGCTTTCTTT. This sequence encodes CASSLGLFGRGLGTEAFF. This sequence joins TRBV7-2 and TRBJ1-1, with 8 bases lining up with TRBD1. V gave up 3 bases and J gave up 4 bases; unmatched junction bases: 16. The CDR3 loop spans 18 amino acids. CDR1 is SGHTA and CDR2 is FQGNSA in the germline V gene.

The rearrangement uses TRBV11-2 and TRBJ2-7, with D possibly matching TRBD1 (6 bases). Looked up from germline, CDR1 is SGHAT and CDR2 is FQNNGV. The CDR3 sequence is 16 residues long. V was trimmed by 6 bases and J by 2 bases, leaving 20 bases between them. As DNA, the CDR3 is TGTGCCAGCAGGAAAGGCAGGGGTCTTTCCCCCTACGAGCAGTACTTC. This encodes CASRKGRGLSPYEQYF.

The V and J genes are TRBV5-5 and TRBJ1-4; 8 positions match TRBD1. CDR1 and CDR2 (germline): SGHKS, YYEKEE (reference sequence). Trimming removed 1 base from V and 10 bases from J; junction bases left unmatched: 15. This CDR3 is 17 amino acids long. CDR3 in amino acids: CASSLTTGQGPLGKLFF. The CDR3 DNA sequence: TGTGCCAGCAGCTTGACCACCGGACAGGGCCCTCTGGGAAAACTGTTTTTT.

Comment on this clone: This sequence may be a read error, since a much larger clone differs from it by one base. V usage is TRBV28 and J usage is TRBJ2-7; 8 bases line up with TRBD2. CDR1 is MDHEN, CDR2 SYDVKM, per germline. J was trimmed by 2 bases and V by 6 bases; bases with no gene match: 6. The CDR3 sequence is 14 residues long. CDR3 loop: CASSLAGRTYEQYF. The CDR3 nucleotides are TGTGCCAGCAGCTTAGCGGGGAGAACCTACGAGCAGTACTTC.

The V and J genes are TRBV6-5 and TRBJ2-3; TRBD1 agrees at 8 bases. Trimming at V came to 2 bases and at J to 1 base, leaving 2 bases not matched to a gene. Germline V gene sequence: CDR1 MNHEY, CDR2 SVGAGI. CDR3 length equals 15 residues. CDR3 in DNA: TGTGCCAGCAGTTACCTGGGACAGGGCACAGATACGCAGTATTTT. Translating it yields CASSYLGQGTDTQYF.

The rearrangement joins TRBV6-5 to TRBJ1-5, with 7 bases fitting TRBD1. Germline values: CDR1 MNHEY, CDR2 SVGAGI. V lost 0 bases to trimming and J lost 1 base; unmatched junction nucleotides: 0. The CDR3 consists of 15 residues. CDR3 protein: CASSYSGGSNQPQHF. CDR3 coding DNA: TGTGCCAGCAGTTACTCAGGGGGCAGCAATCAGCCCCAGCATTTT.

V gene TRBV5-1 combines with J gene TRBJ2-5; TRBD2 matches 9 bases. V lost 0 bases to trimming and J lost 5 bases; unmatched junction nucleotides: 8. The CDR3 loop spans 16 amino acids. The germline V gene encodes CDR1 SGHRS and CDR2 YFSETQ. DNA for the CDR3: TGCGCCAGCAGCTTGGGGCTAGCGGGAAGCCTGGAGACCCAGTACTTC. Translation gives CASSLGLAGSLETQYF.

In this sample, this clone turned up a few times. The chain joins TRBV9 to TRBJ2-2; possible D gene TRBD1, 5 bases. The CDR3 loop spans 14 amino acids. Trimming stripped 0 bases from V and 3 bases from J, with 6 bases between. Germline CDR1 and CDR2: SGDLS and YYNGEE. CDR3: CASSVVGDTGELFF. Here the CDR3 DNA reads TGTGCCAGCAGCGTAGTAGGGGACACCGGGGAGCTGTTTTTT.

The genes are TRBV5-4 and TRBJ2-1, with 7 bases that match TRBD2. Per the germline V gene, CDR1 is SGHNT and CDR2 is YYREEE (reference sequence). The junction had 8 bases not matched to a gene; V was cut back by 0 bases and J by 5 bases. CDR3 length: 16 residues. The DNA of the CDR3 is TGTGCCAGCAGCTTGGTACTCGGGGGGTCTCACAATGAGCAGTTCTTC. Protein sequence: CASSLVLGGSHNEQFF.

The chain couples TRBV2 to TRBJ1-2, with TRBD1 matching 7 bases. Per the germline V gene, CDR1 is SNHLY and CDR2 is FYNNEI. With V trimmed by 4 bases and J by 5 bases, 7 bases remained unmatched. The CDR3 sequence is 14 residues long. This chain's CDR3 is CASSVQQGVYGYTF. For the CDR3, the DNA is TGTGCCAGCAGTGTCCAGCAGGGGGTTTATGGCTACACCTTC.

The rearrangement uses TRBV30 and TRBJ2-5, with a tentative D call TRBD1 (7 bases). Germline V gives CDR1 GTSNPN, CDR2 SVGIG (reference sequence). V shed 2 bases and J shed 2 bases, with 15 bases lying between them. CDR3 length equals 15 residues. The CDR3 coding sequence is TGTGCCTGGAGTAGAATGACAGGGAGGCAAGAGACCCAGTACTTC. This gives the protein CAWSRMTGRQETQYF.

Only a few counts were recorded for this clone. The chain is built from TRBV5-5 and TRBJ1-6, with TRBD1 identical over 9 bases. The CDR3 length is 16 residues. V lost 4 bases, J lost 6 bases, and 8 bases stayed unmatched. Germline V gives CDR1 SGHKS, CDR2 YYEKEE (reference sequence). Written as DNA, the CDR3 is TGTGCCAGCAGCACCACAGGGGGCGCGTTTAATTCACCCCTCCACTTT. Translated: CASSTTGGAFNSPLHF.

The chain joins TRBV5-4 to TRBJ1-2; D is unclear. The CDR3 extends over 16 amino acids. The germline V gene encodes CDR1 SGHNT and CDR2 YYREEE (reference sequence). Deletions cut 0 bases from V and 0 bases from J, with 12 bases between. The CDR3 is CASSLVNLETNYGYTF. As DNA, the CDR3 is TGTGCCAGCAGCTTGGTAAATTTGGAGACTAACTATGGCTACACCTTC.

This clone has a single count. This rearrangement joins TRBV2 to TRBJ2-2, with D perhaps matching TRBD2 (6 bases). Per the germline V gene, CDR1 is SNHLY and CDR2 is FYNNEI. The CDR3 totals 16 residues. V lost 7 bases and J 0 bases, leaving 15 bases between the germline ends. This CDR3 reads CASMKASDANTGELFF. The DNA of the CDR3 is TGTGCCAGCATGAAGGCTAGCGACGCGAACACCGGGGAGCTGTTTTTT. The entire variable domain, with the rest obtained from reference TRBV2 and TRBJ2-2, is as follows: EPEVTQTPSHQVTQMGQEVILRCVPISNHLYFYWYRQILGQKVEFLVSFYNNEISEKSEIFDDQFSVERPDGSNFTLKIRSTKLEDSAMYFCASMKASDANTGELFFGEGSRLTVL.